Shown below are 7 T cell receptor beta chains from a single sample sequenced in a study of response to subunit inactivated influenza vaccine. Via MiXCR, TCRdb re-called the RT-PCR reads, giving one row per CDR3 protein. This sample has roughly 570,000 distinct CDR3 sequences, with 12% to 15% found just once. The material sequenced was PBMCs from blood, taken roughly 13 days after vaccination. Every receptor here comes from a man aged 45 to 65 who received an inactivated influenza vaccine.

V and J are TRBV6-5 and TRBJ1-2, with 7 bases lining up with TRBD1. Germline CDR1 is MNHEY and CDR2 is SVGAGI. The CDR3 has 14 residues. The junction had 5 bases not matched to a gene; V was cut back by 0 bases and J by 7 bases. CDR3 in amino acids: CASSYSGGGSGYTF. CDR3 in DNA: TGTGCCAGCAGTTACTCAGGGGGCGGCTCTGGCTACACCTTC.

The chain couples TRBV12-3 or TRBV12-4 to TRBJ1-6; D is perhaps TRBD1 (6 bases). Trimming left V 5 bases short and J 6 bases short, with 17 bases between. CDR3 length: 16 amino acids. In DNA form, the CDR3 reads TGTGCCAGCAGTCTACAAACAGGGAGTAGTAATTCACCCCTCCACTTT. Its translation: CASSLQTGSSNSPLHF.

The chain has TRBV20-1 and TRBJ1-2; tentative D call: TRBD1 (6 bases). The ends were cut back, 6 bases at V and 8 bases at J, with 13 bases in the middle. The CDR3 is 11 residues long. The germline gives CDR1 DFQATT, CDR2 SNEGSKA (reference sequence). CDR3 sequence reads: CSARDIGGYTF. The CDR3 bases are TGCAGTGCCCGGGACATTGGGGGCTACACCTTC.

This clonotype was found a few times. The chain links TRBV5-1 to TRBJ2-2, with TRBD1 matching over 10 bases. The ends lost 5 bases at V and 4 bases at J; junction bases unmatched: 5. Germline lookup yields CDR1 SGHRS and CDR2 YFSETQ. This CDR3 is built from 15 residues. CDR3 residues: CASRETGGFTGELFF. The CDR3, as DNA: TGCGCCAGCAGAGAGACAGGGGGCTTCACCGGGGAGCTGTTTTTT.

CDR3 in DNA: TGTGCCAGCAGTTTACAAGCCGGCCTCGCGGGACTGGATACGCAGTATTTT. This gives the protein CASSLQAGLAGLDTQYF. This chain uses TRBV12-3 or TRBV12-4 with TRBJ2-3, with D possibly matching TRBD2 (6 bases). There are 17 residues in the CDR3. V lost 2 bases, J lost 6 bases, and 21 bases lay in between.

This clonotype showed up just a few times. This chain connects TRBV11-2 to TRBJ2-4; 8 bases are a match to TRBD2. Germline values: CDR1 SGHAT, CDR2 FQNNGV. The ends lost 2 bases at V and 2 bases at J; junction bases unmatched: 17. This CDR3 is 20 amino acids long. The chain's CDR3 is CASSLLGGVGGPMTKNIQYF. The DNA for the CDR3 is TGTGCCAGCAGCTTACTCGGGGGGGTTGGTGGCCCTATGACCAAAAACATTCAGTACTTC. Using reference TRBV11-2 and TRBJ2-4 for the parts outside the CDR3, the full variable domain is EAGVAQSPRYKIIEKRQSVAFWCNPISGHATLYWYQQILGQGPKLLIQFQNNGVVDDSQLPKDRFSAERLKGVDSTLKIQPAKLEDSAVYLCASSLLGGVGGPMTKNIQYFGAGTRLSVL.

This clonotype was found a few times. The chain joins TRBV6-5 to TRBJ1-4; D ambiguous. V shed 0 bases and J shed 0 bases, with 11 bases lying between them. In germline, CDR1 is MNHEY, CDR2 SVGAGI. The CDR3 contains 17 residues. CDR3 region: CASSYSANVATNEKLFF. The CDR3 region has the DNA TGTGCCAGCAGTTACTCCGCAAACGTCGCAACTAATGAAAAACTGTTTTTT.